The clone carrying this T cell receptor (beta chain) appeared a few times. The sample originates from a study of response to subunit inactivated influenza vaccine. TCRdb independently ran MiXCR on the RT-PCR reads; one entry per CDR3 protein. The sample consists of hundreds of thousands of distinct CDR3 sequences, 15% to 20% of them appearing once. Trimming pared 7 bases from V and 5 bases from J, leaving 18 bases between. The germline gives CDR1 ENHRY, CDR2 SYGVKD. The CDR3 length is 15 residues. This sequence joins TRBV10-3 and TRBJ2-1, with D perhaps being TRBD1 or TRBD2 (5 bases each). The TCR was taken from a man between 50 and 75 years old who received an inactivated influenza vaccine. The sample was CD4+ T cells sorted from PBMCs, taken 23 months after vaccination. CDR3 sequence: CAIKNRDGSNNEQFF. The CDR3 DNA sequence: TGTGCCATCAAGAACCGGGACGGGTCGAACAATGAGCAGTTCTTC.